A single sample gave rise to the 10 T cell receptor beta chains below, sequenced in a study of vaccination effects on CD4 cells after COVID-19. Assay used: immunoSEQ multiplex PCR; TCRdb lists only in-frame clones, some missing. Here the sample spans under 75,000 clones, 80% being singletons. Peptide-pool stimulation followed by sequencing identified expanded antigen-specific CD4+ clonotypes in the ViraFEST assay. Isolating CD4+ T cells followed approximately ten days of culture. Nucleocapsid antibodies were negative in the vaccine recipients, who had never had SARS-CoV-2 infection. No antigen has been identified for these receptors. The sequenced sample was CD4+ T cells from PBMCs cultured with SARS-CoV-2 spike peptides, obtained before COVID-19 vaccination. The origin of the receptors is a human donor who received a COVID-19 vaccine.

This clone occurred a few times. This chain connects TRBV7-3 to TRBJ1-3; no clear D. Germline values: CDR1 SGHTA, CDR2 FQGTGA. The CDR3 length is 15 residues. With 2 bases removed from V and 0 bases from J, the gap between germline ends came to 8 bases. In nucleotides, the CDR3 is TGTGCCAGCAGCTTAGTAGGGAGCTCTGGAAACACCATATATTTT. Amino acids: CASSLVGSSGNTIYF. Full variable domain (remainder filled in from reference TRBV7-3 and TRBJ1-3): GAGVSQTPSNKVTEKGKYVELRCDPISGHTALYWYRQSLGQGPEFLIYFQGTGAADDSGLPNDRFFAVRPEGSVSTLKIQRTERGDSAVYLCASSLVGSSGNTIYFGEGSWLTVV.

CDR3 nucleotide sequence: TGTGCCAGCAGCCGTAGCGGGGGAGATTACAATGAGCAGTTCTTC. The encoded protein is CASSRSGGDYNEQFF. The rearrangement uses TRBV7-9 and TRBJ2-1, with 9 bases fitting TRBD2. Losses at the gene ends were 5 bases for V and 4 bases for J; bases not matched to a gene: 6. The CDR3 length is 15 residues. The germline gives CDR1 SEHNR, CDR2 FQNEAQ (reference sequence).

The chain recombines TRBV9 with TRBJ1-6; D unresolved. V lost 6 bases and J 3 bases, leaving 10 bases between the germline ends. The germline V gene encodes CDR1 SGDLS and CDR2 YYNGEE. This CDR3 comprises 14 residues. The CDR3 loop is CASTRGSYNSPLHF. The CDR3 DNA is TGTGCCAGCACCCGAGGGAGCTATAATTCACCCCTCCACTTT.

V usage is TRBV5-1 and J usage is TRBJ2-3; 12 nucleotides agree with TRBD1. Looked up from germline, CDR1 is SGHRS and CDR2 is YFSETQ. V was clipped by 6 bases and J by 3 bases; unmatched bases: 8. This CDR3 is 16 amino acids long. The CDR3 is CASTPGDRGLTDTQYF. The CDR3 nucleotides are TGCGCCAGCACCCCGGGGGACAGGGGGCTTACAGATACGCAGTATTTT.

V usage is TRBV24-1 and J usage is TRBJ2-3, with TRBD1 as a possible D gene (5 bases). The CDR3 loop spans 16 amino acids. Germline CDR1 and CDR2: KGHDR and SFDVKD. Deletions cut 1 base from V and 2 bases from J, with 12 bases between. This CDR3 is CATSDFGQGPTDTQYF. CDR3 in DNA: TGTGCCACCAGTGATTTCGGGCAGGGTCCCACAGATACGCAGTATTTT.

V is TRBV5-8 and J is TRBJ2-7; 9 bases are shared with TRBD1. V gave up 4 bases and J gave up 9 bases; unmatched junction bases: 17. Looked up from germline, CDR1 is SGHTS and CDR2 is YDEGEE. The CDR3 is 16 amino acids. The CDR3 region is CASSPEGRQGVFGQYV. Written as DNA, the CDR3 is TGTGCCAGCAGCCCTGAAGGGAGACAGGGGGTGTTCGGGCAGTACGTC.

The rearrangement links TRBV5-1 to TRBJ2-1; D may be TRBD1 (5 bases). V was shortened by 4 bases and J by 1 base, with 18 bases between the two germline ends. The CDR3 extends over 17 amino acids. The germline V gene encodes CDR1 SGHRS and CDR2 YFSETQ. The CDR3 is CASSQTHTGRSYNEQFF. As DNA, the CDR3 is TGCGCCAGCAGCCAAACCCATACAGGACGATCCTACAATGAGCAGTTCTTC.

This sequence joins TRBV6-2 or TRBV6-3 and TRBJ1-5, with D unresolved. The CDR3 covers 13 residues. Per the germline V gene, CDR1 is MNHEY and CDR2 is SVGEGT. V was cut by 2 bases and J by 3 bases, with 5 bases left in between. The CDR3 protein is CASSYRSNQPQHF. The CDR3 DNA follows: TGTGCCAGCAGTTACAGGTCCAATCAGCCCCAGCATTTT.

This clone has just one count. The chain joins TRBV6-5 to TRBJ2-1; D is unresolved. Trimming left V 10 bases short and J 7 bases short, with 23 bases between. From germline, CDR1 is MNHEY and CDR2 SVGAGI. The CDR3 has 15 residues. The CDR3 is CATSVPRPPRNEQFF. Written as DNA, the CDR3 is TGTGCCACCTCTGTTCCCAGACCTCCCCGAAATGAGCAGTTCTTC.

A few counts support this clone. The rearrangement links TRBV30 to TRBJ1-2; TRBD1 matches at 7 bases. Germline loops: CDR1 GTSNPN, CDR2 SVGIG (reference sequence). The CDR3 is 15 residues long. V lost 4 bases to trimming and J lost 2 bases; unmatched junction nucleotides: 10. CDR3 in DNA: TGTGCCTGGACCATCACAGGGGTAGGGAACTATGGCTACACCTTC. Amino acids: CAWTITGVGNYGYTF.